This T cell receptor (beta chain) was captured in a study of blood T cell repertoires in COVID-19. The overall study: Material from acute and convalescent COVID-19 was sourced from the United States, Italy and Spain. In each case, the material was cDNA or gDNA derived from T cells, B-cell-depleted T cells, or PBMCs.

This clone was counted a single time. Germline V gene sequence: CDR1 SGHTA, CDR2 FQGNSA. This CDR3 contains 16 residues. V was clipped by 2 bases and J by 4 bases; unmatched bases: 8. Assay: immunoSEQ multiplex PCR; the TCRdb copy retains only in-frame clones and omits some. Among some 670,000 clones listed, more than 80% were seen once. The V gene is TRBV7-2, the J gene TRBJ2-5; 9 bases map to TRBD2. The clonotype comes from a woman under 30 with acute or convalescent COVID-19. Source material: peripheral blood. CDR3 bases: TGTGCCAGCAGCTTACTTAATGGCGGGGGGGCAGAGACCCAGTACTTC. The encoded protein is CASSLLNGGGAETQYF. Full variable domain (missing parts from reference TRBV7-2 and TRBJ2-5): GAGVSQSPSNKVTEKGKDVELRCDPISGHTALYWYRQSLGQGLEFLIYFQGNSAPDKSGLPSDRFSAERTGGSVSTLTIQRTQQEDSAVYLCASSLLNGGGAETQYFGPGTRLLVL.